This T cell receptor beta chain was sequenced during a study of blood T cell repertoires in COVID-19 (TCRdb year 2020). Regarding the complete study: The collaborator samples originated in the United States, Italy and Spain and spanned the acute and convalescent phases of COVID-19. Deeply sampled blood TCRbeta repertoires from subjects exposed to, actively infected with, or recovered from COVID-19 were included in the dataset. The repertoires were made available in a free public database intended to serve as a resource for research on the immune response to SARS-CoV-2. The prospective study material was composed of cDNA or gDNA derived from T cells, B-cell-depleted T cells, or PBMCs. A de-identified subject ID, COVID-19 status, age in years and sex were almost always included in the sample metadata. Samples were obtained from the ongoing ImmuneRACE study (first 160 participants) and from about 1,300 subjects provided by 6 global collaborators. Where available, HLA class I and class II types were obtained from metadata supplied by the sample provider rather than from assay-based typing. General conclusions and limits of the study: How much clinical and demographic metadata was included differed by source and by participant, and the metadata was provided uncurated.

Participants in the prospective study were aged 18 to 89 years, lived in some 24 United States geographic areas, and enrolled through a virtual design. To assign participants to cohorts, the prospective study relied on clinical history that participants themselves reported in a screening survey and a study questionnaire. Exposed participants were defined as having been in contact with someone with a PCR-confirmed or clinician-diagnosed COVID-19 case within 2 weeks of study entry. Mobile phlebotomists in the prospective study collected whole blood, serum and a nasopharyngeal or oropharyngeal swab from every participant. Over an approximately 2-month period, participants in the prospective study had the option of providing additional blood draws and questionnaires. Prospective study blood samples were shipped either frozen or at room temperature before DNA extraction. Points on this clone: Its antigen is unknown. The sample holds no much larger clone one base away, and base qualities are not on file.

The immunoSEQ Assay, a bias-controlled multiplex PCR, was used to amplify TCRbeta CDR3 regions from genomic DNA. Per the authors' processing: Nucleated cell counts per sample were estimated from amplification of reference gene primers within the assay. To quantify the absolute abundance of each unique TCRbeta CDR3 rearrangement, sequence reads were collapsed and filtered. For each sample, productive Simpson clonality was calculated as the square root of Simpson's diversity index over productive rearrangements. Imported from immuneACCESS, the table was reduced by TCRdb to in-frame sequences with V and J called. These copies leave out some clones; in studies compared against another copy, an unresolved V gene accounts for under half, and the cause of the remainder is not known. V, J and clone size reflect that table, while D and trimming were determined from the DNA. The sample has approximately 200,000 clones on record, 86% of them singletons. Around 4.5% of the sample goes to the ten largest clones.

Sequences were obtained from PBMCs or T cells enriched from blood (not recorded which). The source is a woman in her thirties who had been exposed to COVID-19.

The CDR3 is CASSLATGTHEQYF. The DNA sequence is TGTGCCAGCAGCTTAGCTACAGGGACCCACGAGCAGTACTTC. The chain is assembled from TRBV7-2 and TRBJ2-7; the D gene is perhaps TRBD1, on 6 matching bases. V is pared back by 0 bases and J by 5 bases, with 11 bases lying between the germline termini. Counted from cysteine to phenylalanine, this CDR3 has 14 amino acids. The DNA shown is the 42-base CDR3, in frame from base 1. The germline V gene yields SGHTA for CDR1 and FQGNSA for CDR2.